This passage covers 17 T cell receptor beta chains from one sample sequenced in a study of blood T cell repertoires in COVID-19. Assay: immunoSEQ multiplex PCR; the TCRdb copy retains only in-frame clones and omits some. The table includes 300,000 to 450,000 clones, about 90% detected once. The source material was peripheral blood. These receptors were obtained from a woman aged 55-70 years with COVID-19, enrolled during active disease.

The rearrangement joins TRBV6-5 to TRBJ1-5; D ambiguous. The CDR3 runs 15 residues. Between the trimmed V and J ends, which lost 5 bases and 7 bases, there was a span of 18 bases. The germline V gene encodes CDR1 MNHEY and CDR2 SVGAGI. CDR3 in DNA: TGTGCCAGCAGTCCAGGCATTATCAAAGGACAGCCCCAGCATTTT. Its translation: CASSPGIIKGQPQHF.

CDR3 in amino acids: CASSSGLAGEQFF. The CDR3 DNA reads as TGTGCCAGCAGCTCTGGACTAGCTGGTGAGCAGTTCTTC. The chain carries TRBV5-5 and TRBJ2-1; TRBD2 matches 8 bases. CDR3 length: 13 residues. CDR1 is SGHKS, CDR2 YYEKEE, per germline (reference sequence). J lost 9 bases, V lost 3 bases, and 5 bases had no gene match.

V and J are TRBV18 and TRBJ2-5, with D maybe TRBD2 (7 bases). This CDR3 is built from 17 residues. Germline V lookup: CDR1 KGHSH, CDR2 LQKENI. Deletions cut 0 bases from V and 0 bases from J, with 14 bases between. The CDR3 DNA reads TGTGCCAGCTCACCACCGAGGGGGGGAGAGTACCAAGAGACCCAGTACTTC. Translating gives CASSPPRGGEYQETQYF.

The chain has TRBV7-3 and TRBJ1-3; 8 bases align to TRBD1. The CDR3 totals 14 residues. The ends lost 5 bases at V and 4 bases at J; junction bases unmatched: 4. CDR1 and CDR2 (germline): SGHTA, FQGTGA. CDR3 loop: CASSLTGEGNTIYF. The DNA for the CDR3 is TGTGCCAGCAGCCTGACAGGGGAAGGAAACACCATATATTTT.

The genes are TRBV15 and TRBJ2-6, with D perhaps TRBD1 (5 bases). The CDR3 contains 13 residues. V gave up 11 bases and J gave up 2 bases, with 10 bases separating them. Germline values: CDR1 LNHNV, CDR2 YYDKDF (reference sequence). DNA for the CDR3: TGTGCCTCCAAAGGGGCTGGGGCCAACGTCCTGACTTTC. Translation: CASKGAGANVLTF.

For this clone: Different DNA sequences within this sample yield the same CDR3. For the CDR3, the DNA is TGCGCCAGCAGCTTGGGGCAGGGTAACTATGGCTACACCTTC. It is translated as CASSLGQGNYGYTF. V and J are TRBV5-1 and TRBJ1-2; possible D gene TRBD1, 5 bases. The CDR3 loop spans 14 amino acids. Trimming removed 0 bases from V and 1 base from J, with 7 bases in between. Germline loops: CDR1 SGHRS, CDR2 YFSETQ.

This clone was seen only a few times. The rearrangement joins TRBV27 to TRBJ1-1; a possible D gene is TRBD1 (6 bases). This CDR3 spans 15 amino acids. V lost 1 base and J 0 bases, leaving 9 bases between the germline ends. CDR1 MNHEY and CDR2 SMNVEV come from the germline V gene (reference sequence). CDR3 amino acids: CASSLYTGMNTEAFF. The CDR3, as DNA: TGTGCCAGCAGTTTATATACAGGGATGAACACTGAAGCTTTCTTT.

CDR3 sequence: CASSLSGETDTQYF. DNA of the CDR3: TGTGCCAGCAGCTTAAGCGGGGAGACAGATACGCAGTATTTT. This rearrangement joins TRBV5-4 to TRBJ2-3, with 7 bases aligning to TRBD2. From germline, CDR1 is SGHNT and CDR2 YYREEE (reference sequence). CDR3 length equals 14 residues. The V segment lost 2 bases and the J segment 3 bases; nucleotides outside the gene matches: 3. Looking up the rest from reference TRBV5-4 and TRBJ2-3 gives the full variable domain: ETGVTQSPTHLIKTRGQQVTLRCSSQSGHNTVSWYQQALGQGPQFIFQYYREEENGRGNFPPRFSGLQFPNYSSELNVNALELDDSALYLCASSLSGETDTQYFGPGTRLTVL.

The CDR3 DNA reads as TGTGCCACCAGCAGAGACAGGGGGACAGGGGAGGAAAAACTGTTTTTT. Amino acid sequence: CATSRDRGTGEEKLFF. The chain recombines TRBV15 with TRBJ1-4, with 10 bases lining up with TRBD1. CDR1 and CDR2 from the germline V gene are LNHNV and YYDKDF (reference sequence). This CDR3 region has 16 residues. Trimming removed 0 bases from V and 8 bases from J; junction bases left unmatched: 6. Full variable domain (outside the CDR3, taken from reference TRBV15 and TRBJ1-4): DAMVIQNPRYQVTQFGKPVTLSCSQTLNHNVMYWYQQKSSQAPKLLFHYYDKDFNNEADTPDNFQSRRPNTSFCFLDIRSPGLGDTAMYLCATSRDRGTGEEKLFFGSGTQLSVL.

The J gene is TRBJ2-1, the V gene TRBV7-6, with TRBD1 matching 7 bases. CDR1 is SGHVS and CDR2 is FNYEAQ in the germline V gene. V dropped 1 base and J dropped 2; count of bases not matched to a gene: 5. This CDR3 is 16 amino acids long. In DNA, the CDR3 is TGTGCCAGCAGCTTAGAAGGGGGCCAGGCCTACAATGAGCAGTTCTTC. Encoded protein: CASSLEGGQAYNEQFF.

The chain is built from TRBV5-1 and TRBJ2-2; possibly TRBD2 for D (6 bases). This CDR3 spans 15 amino acids. The germline CDR1 and CDR2 sequences are SGHRS and YFSETQ. The V and J ends lost 4 bases and 7 bases respectively, with 17 bases between them. The CDR3 DNA follows: TGCGCCAGCAGCGTTAGGAGGGGCGAACTCGGGGAGCTGTTTTTT. Its translation: CASSVRRGELGELFF.

This clone turned up a few times. The V call is TRBV11-3, the J call TRBJ2-3; D is ambiguous. V was pared by 0 bases and J by 3 bases, with 4 bases between. Germline assignment: CDR1 SGHNT and CDR2 YENEEA. CDR3 size: 13 residues. The CDR3 here is CASSLDQTDTQYF. CDR3 DNA sequence: TGTGCCAGCAGCTTAGATCAGACAGATACGCAGTATTTT.

The chain joins TRBV18 to TRBJ2-1; 11 bases align to TRBD2. The germline gives CDR1 KGHSH, CDR2 LQKENI. V trimming: 6 bases; J trimming: 4 bases; junction bases outside the gene matches: 5. The CDR3 sequence is 15 residues long. The CDR3 loop is CASSLTSGTYNEQFF. DNA for the CDR3: TGTGCCAGCTCCCTGACTAGCGGGACATACAATGAGCAGTTCTTC.

This clone was observed once. This chain joins TRBV6-6 and TRBJ2-3, with D unresolved. CDR1 and CDR2 (germline): MNHNY, SVGAGI (reference sequence). Trimming left V 2 bases short and J 6 bases short, with 3 bases between. The CDR3 length is 11 residues. CDR3 coding DNA: TGTGCCAGCAGTTACCGGGATACGCAGTATTTT. Its translation: CASSYRDTQYF.

The CDR3 nucleotides are TGTGCCAGCAGCTTTGGGGGGGCGAATGAGCAGTTCTTC. Its translation is CASSFGGANEQFF. This chain uses TRBV7-9 with TRBJ2-1; a possible D gene is TRBD2 (7 bases). With 3 bases removed from V and 7 bases from J, the gap between germline ends came to 10 bases. The CDR3 is made up of 13 amino acids. Germline loops: CDR1 SEHNR, CDR2 FQNEAQ (reference sequence).

As to this clone: This specimen includes other DNA sequences encoding the same CDR3. The rearrangement uses TRBV3-1 (or the pseudogene TRBV3-2) and TRBJ1-1; weak D call: TRBD1 (5 bases). The V gene's germline CDR1 is LGHDT and CDR2 YNNKEL (reference sequence). The CDR3 runs 15 residues. The V end lost 5 bases, the J end lost 0 bases, and 13 bases lay between the germline ends. The chain's CDR3 is CASSARRGLNTEAFF. In nucleotides, the CDR3 is TGTGCCAGCAGCGCCCGACGGGGGTTGAACACTGAAGCTTTCTTT.

This rearrangement joins TRBV9 to TRBJ1-3, with 8 bases that match TRBD1. V was pared by 0 bases and J by 5 bases, with 7 bases of the junction left unmatched. Germline V gene data show CDR1 as SGDLS and CDR2 as YYNGEE. The CDR3 spans 16 residues. The CDR3: CASSVDPGQGRNTIYF. The CDR3 DNA follows: TGTGCCAGCAGCGTAGACCCCGGACAGGGCCGAAACACCATATATTTT.